This T cell receptor (beta chain) was sequenced during a study of radiation and T cells in renal cell carcinoma. The method was immunoSEQ multiplex PCR; TCRdb's version includes in-frame clones alone and lacks a portion of them. The table lists 23,000 or so clones, about three fifths of them singletons. Looked up from germline, CDR1 is LNHDA and CDR2 is SQIVND (reference sequence). Trimming cost V 2 bases and J 0 bases, with 11 bases left between them. CDR3 length equals 17 residues. Treatment in this sample: treatment-naive control, cytoreductive nephrectomy. This TCR was sampled from a man aged 40-49 years with renal cell carcinoma. This chain connects TRBV19 to TRBJ1-6; D is unresolved. The starting material was tumor tissue, obtained from a patient whose treatment was nephrectomy without radiotherapy. The chain's CDR3 is CASSIRLLSSYNSPLHF. The CDR3 DNA reads TGTGCCAGTAGTATAAGGCTACTCAGCTCCTATAATTCACCCCTCCACTTT.